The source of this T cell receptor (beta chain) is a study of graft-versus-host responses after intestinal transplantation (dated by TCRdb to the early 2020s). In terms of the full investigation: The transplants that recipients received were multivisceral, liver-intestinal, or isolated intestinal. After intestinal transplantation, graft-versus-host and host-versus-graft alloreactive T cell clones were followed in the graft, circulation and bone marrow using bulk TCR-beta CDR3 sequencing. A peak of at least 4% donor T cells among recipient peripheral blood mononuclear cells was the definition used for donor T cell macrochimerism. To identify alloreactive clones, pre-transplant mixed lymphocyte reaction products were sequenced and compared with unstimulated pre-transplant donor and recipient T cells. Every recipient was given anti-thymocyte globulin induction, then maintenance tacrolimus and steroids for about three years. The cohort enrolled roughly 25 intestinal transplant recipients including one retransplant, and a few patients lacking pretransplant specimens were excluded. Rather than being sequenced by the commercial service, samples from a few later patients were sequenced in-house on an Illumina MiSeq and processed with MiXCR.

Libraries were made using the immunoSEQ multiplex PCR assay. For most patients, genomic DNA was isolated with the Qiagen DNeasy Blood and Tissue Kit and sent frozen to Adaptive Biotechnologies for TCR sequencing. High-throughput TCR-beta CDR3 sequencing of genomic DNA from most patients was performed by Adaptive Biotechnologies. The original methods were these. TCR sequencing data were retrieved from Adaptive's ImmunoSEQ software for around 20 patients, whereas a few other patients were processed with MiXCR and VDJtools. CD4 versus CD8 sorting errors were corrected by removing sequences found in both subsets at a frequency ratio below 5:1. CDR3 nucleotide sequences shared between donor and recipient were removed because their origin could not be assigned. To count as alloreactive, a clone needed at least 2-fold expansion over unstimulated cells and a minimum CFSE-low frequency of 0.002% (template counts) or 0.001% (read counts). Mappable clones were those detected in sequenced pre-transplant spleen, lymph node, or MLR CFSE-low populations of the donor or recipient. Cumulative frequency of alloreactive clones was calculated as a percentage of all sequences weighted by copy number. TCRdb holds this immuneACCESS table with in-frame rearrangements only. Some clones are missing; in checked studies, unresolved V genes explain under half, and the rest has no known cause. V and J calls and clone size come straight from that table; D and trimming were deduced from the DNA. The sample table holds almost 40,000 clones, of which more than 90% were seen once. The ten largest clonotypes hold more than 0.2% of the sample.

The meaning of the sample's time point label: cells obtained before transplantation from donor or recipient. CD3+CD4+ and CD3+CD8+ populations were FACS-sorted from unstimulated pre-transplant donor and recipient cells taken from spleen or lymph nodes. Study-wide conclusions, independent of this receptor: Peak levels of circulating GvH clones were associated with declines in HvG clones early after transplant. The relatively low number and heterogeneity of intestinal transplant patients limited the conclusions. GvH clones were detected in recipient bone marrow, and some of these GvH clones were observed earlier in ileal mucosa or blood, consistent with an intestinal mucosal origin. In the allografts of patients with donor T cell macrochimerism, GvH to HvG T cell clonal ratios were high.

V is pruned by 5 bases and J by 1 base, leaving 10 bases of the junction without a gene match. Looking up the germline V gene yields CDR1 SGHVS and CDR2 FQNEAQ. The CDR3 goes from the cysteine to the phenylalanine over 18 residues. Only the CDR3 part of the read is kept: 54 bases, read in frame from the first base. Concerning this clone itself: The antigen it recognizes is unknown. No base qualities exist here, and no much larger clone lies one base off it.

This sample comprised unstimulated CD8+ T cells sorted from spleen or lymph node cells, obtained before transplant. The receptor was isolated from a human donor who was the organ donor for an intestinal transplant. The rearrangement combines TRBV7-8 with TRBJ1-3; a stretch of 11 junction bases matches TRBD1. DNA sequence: TGTGCCAGCAGCCATATACCGGGACAGGGGGTGTCTGGAAACACCATATATTTT. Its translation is CASSHIPGQGVSGNTIYF. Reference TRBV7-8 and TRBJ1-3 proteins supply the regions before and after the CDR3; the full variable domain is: GAGVSQSPRYKVAKRGQDVALRCDPISGHVSLFWYQQALGQGPEFLTYFQNEAQLDKSGLPSDRFFAERPEGSVSTLKIQRTQQEDSAVYLCASSHIPGQGVSGNTIYFGEGSWLTVV.